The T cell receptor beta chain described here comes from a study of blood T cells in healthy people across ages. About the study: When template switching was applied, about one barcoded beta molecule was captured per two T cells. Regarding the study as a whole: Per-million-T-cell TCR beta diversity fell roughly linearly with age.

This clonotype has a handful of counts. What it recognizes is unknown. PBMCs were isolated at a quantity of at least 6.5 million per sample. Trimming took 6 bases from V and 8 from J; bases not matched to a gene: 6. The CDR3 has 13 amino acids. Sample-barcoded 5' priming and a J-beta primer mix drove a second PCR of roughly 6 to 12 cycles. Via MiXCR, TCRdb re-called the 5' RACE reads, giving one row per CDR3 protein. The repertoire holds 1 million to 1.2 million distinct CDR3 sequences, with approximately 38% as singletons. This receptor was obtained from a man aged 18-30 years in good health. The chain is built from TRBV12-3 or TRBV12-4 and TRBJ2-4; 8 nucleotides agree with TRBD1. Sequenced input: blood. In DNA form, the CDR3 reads TGTGCCAGCAGCCGTGGACAGGGAGACATTCAGTACTTC. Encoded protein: CASSRGQGDIQYF.